This T cell receptor beta chain comes out of a study of T cell repertoires in cytomegalovirus infection. The sample holds a few counts of this clonotype. TCRdb re-analysed the reads in MiXCR, keeping a single row per CDR3 protein. The repertoire holds about 530,000 distinct CDR3 sequences, with 26% as singletons. The TCR sequence derives from a human donor in good health (CMV status not recorded). Some clones in this sample may be carry-over from other donors' samples. Material: PBMCs.

The CDR3 here is CASRVGGDLSGETQYF. In DNA, the CDR3 is TGTGCCAGCAGGGTAGGCGGGGACCTCTCGGGAGAGACCCAGTACTTC. The chain has TRBV6-5 and TRBJ2-5; D might be TRBD2 (6 bases). V dropped 6 bases and J dropped 4 bases, with 21 bases sitting between them. There are 16 residues in the CDR3. Germline CDR1 MNHEY, CDR2 SVGAGI.